The clone carrying this T cell receptor beta chain showed up just a few times. Its specificity is not known. The data belong to a study of post-analysis software for immune sequencing data. General observations from the study: Significantly lower normalized Chao1 diversity was found in patients with multiple sclerosis relative to controls. Co-batched samples clustered tightly together by F measure. Comparison of patients with controls showed a handful of TRBV segments more frequent in patients, TRBV5-6, TRBV5-1 and TRBV20-1 among them.

Sequencing libraries made from TCR beta cDNA carried unique molecular identifiers. TCRdb fed the PCR reads into MiXCR, producing one record per CDR3 protein. The table records over 700,000 distinct CDR3 sequences, roughly 27% of them present only once. CDR3 size: 14 residues. The V gene's germline CDR1 is KGHSY and CDR2 FQNENV. Trimming stripped 1 base from V and 7 bases from J, with 14 bases between. Sequenced material: blood. The receptor was isolated from a girl aged 10 to 17 with multiple sclerosis. This chain connects TRBV16 to TRBJ2-7; TRBD2 might be the D (5 bases). The chain's CDR3 is CASSQLGRDGEQYF. The DNA of the CDR3 is TGTGCCAGCAGCCAATTGGGGAGAGACGGGGAGCAGTACTTC.